The 18 T cell receptor beta chains in this list originate from one sample, sequenced in a study of STAT3 mutations in large granular lymphocyte leukemia (dated by TCRdb to the late 2010s). Study-wide conclusions, independent of this receptor: At least one immunodominant TCRbeta clonotype was present in every T-LGLL patient, and multiple immunodominant subclonotypes appeared in about half of the T-LGLL patients.

Their specific antigens are unknown. Library creation used the immunoSEQ multiplex PCR assay. Held by TCRdb, this immuneACCESS table contains in-frame sequences only and omits some clones. Under half of the omission traces to an unresolved V gene where checked; the cause of the rest is unknown. Counted in this sample were around 33,000 clones; about three quarters of them appeared once. Together, the top ten hold about 29% of the sample. Sequencing input: peripheral blood mononuclear cells. Source of these receptors: a woman in her forties or fifties with T-cell large granular lymphocyte leukemia. Some clones in this sample may be carry-over from other donors' samples. The age is the age at diagnosis.

The chain has TRBV6-5 and TRBJ2-5; D not resolved. Per germline, CDR1 MNHEY and CDR2 SVGAGI. This CDR3 is 15 amino acids long. Trimming cost V 7 bases and J 2 bases, with 17 bases left between them. The CDR3 protein is CASTHWAERQETQYF. DNA for the CDR3: TGTGCCAGCACCCACTGGGCGGAACGTCAAGAGACCCAGTACTTC.

This clone was observed a single time. The V call is TRBV25-1, the J call TRBJ1-1; 8 bases are shared with TRBD1. Germline V gives CDR1 MGHDK, CDR2 SYGVNS. The CDR3 contains 16 residues. Losses at the gene ends were 7 bases for V and 3 bases for J; bases not matched to a gene: 13. The CDR3 DNA sequence: TGTGCCAGCACCCAAGGATGGACAGGGTCGGACACTGAAGCTTTCTTT. Translated, it gives CASTQGWTGSDTEAFF.

The chain employs TRBV5-1 and TRBJ1-1, with no clear D. Germline V gives CDR1 SGHRS, CDR2 YFSETQ. The CDR3 length is 14 residues. Trimming shortened V by 5 bases and J by 0 bases, and 11 bases separated the two germline ends. CDR3 DNA: TGCGCCAGCAGTTCCGGGTCTCTGAACACTGAAGCTTTCTTT. Its translation: CASSSGSLNTEAFF.

The chain links TRBV2 to TRBJ2-2; 8 nucleotides match TRBD2. Germline values: CDR1 SNHLY, CDR2 FYNNEI. The CDR3 runs 16 residues. Trimming removed 7 bases from V and 2 bases from J; junction bases left unmatched: 9. CDR3 nucleotide sequence: TGTGCCAGCATCAAATTTAGCGGGGTAAACACCGGGGAGCTGTTTTTT. It specifies CASIKFSGVNTGELFF.

V gene TRBV5-1 combines with J gene TRBJ2-5; TRBD2 matches at 7 bases. The trim removed 0 bases at V and 3 bases at J, leaving 2 bases unmatched. The germline V gene encodes CDR1 SGHRS and CDR2 YFSETQ. CDR3 length: 14 amino acids. The CDR3 is CASSLGGLKETQYF. The CDR3 region has the DNA TGCGCCAGCAGCTTGGGGGGACTAAAAGAGACCCAGTACTTC.

This clone was counted a single time. CDR3 in amino acids: CASSLDSLISYNEQFF. The CDR3 DNA reads as TGCGCCAGCAGCTTAGACTCTCTAATATCCTACAATGAGCAGTTCTTC. This chain uses TRBV5-1 with TRBJ2-1; D gene uncertain. Deletions cut 2 bases from V and 1 base from J, with 13 bases between. The V gene's germline CDR1 is SGHRS and CDR2 YFSETQ. CDR3 length: 16 amino acids.

The gene calls are TRBV5-6 and TRBJ2-2, with a weak D call TRBD1 (6 bases). The CDR3 has 18 amino acids. Germline lookup yields CDR1 SGHDT and CDR2 YYEEEE. Trimming pared 0 bases from V and 3 bases from J, leaving 18 bases between. CDR3 in amino acids: CASSLVGYRRGDTGELFF. CDR3 DNA sequence: TGTGCCAGCAGCTTGGTGGGCTATCGCAGGGGTGACACCGGGGAGCTGTTTTTT.

The chain employs TRBV29-1 and TRBJ1-2; D gene unclear. Trimming took 4 bases from V and 4 from J, leaving 10 bases between them. This CDR3 comprises 12 residues. Germline loops: CDR1 SQVTM, CDR2 ANQGSEA. DNA of the CDR3: TGCAGCGTTGTTGGGCAGCTCTATGGCTACACCTTC. Protein product: CSVVGQLYGYTF. The whole variable domain, remainder taken from reference TRBV29-1 and TRBJ1-2, is SAVISQKPSRDICQRGTSLTIQCQVDSQVTMMFWYRQQPGQSLTLIATANQGSEATYESGFVIDKFPISRPNLTFSTLTVSNMSPEDSSIYLCSVVGQLYGYTFGSGTRLTVV.

This rearrangement joins TRBV18 to TRBJ1-4; D is perhaps TRBD1 (6 bases). The CDR3 consists of 15 residues. Germline CDR1 is KGHSH and CDR2 is LQKENI. V dropped 3 bases and J dropped 2 bases, with 10 bases sitting between them. The CDR3 loop reads CASSPVQGTNEKLFF. DNA of the CDR3: TGTGCCAGCTCACCGGTTCAGGGGACTAATGAAAAACTGTTTTTT.

The chain combines TRBV27 with TRBJ1-2; D unclear. Germline loops: CDR1 MNHEY, CDR2 SMNVEV (reference sequence). The CDR3 loop spans 13 amino acids. The ends were cut back, 6 bases at V and 5 bases at J, with 13 bases in the middle. The CDR3 reads CASRNLAGYGYTF. DNA of the CDR3: TGTGCCAGCAGAAATCTCGCAGGATATGGCTACACCTTC.

This sequence joins TRBV7-3 and TRBJ2-1; 9 bases line up with TRBD1. The junction had 1 base not matched to a gene; V was cut back by 4 bases and J by 3 bases. This CDR3 has 14 residues. Germline assignment: CDR1 SGHTA and CDR2 FQGTGA. The CDR3 sequence: CASSWGQGYNEQFF. The CDR3 region has the DNA TGTGCCAGCAGCTGGGGACAGGGCTACAATGAGCAGTTCTTC.

The rearrangement joins TRBV5-1 to TRBJ1-2; D unresolved. This CDR3 is built from 16 residues. Germline V CDR1 and CDR2: SGHRS, YFSETQ. Trimming cost V 3 bases and J 4 bases, with 19 bases left between them. In DNA, the CDR3 is TGCGCCAGCAGCTCGAATTTGCACCGGGCTCTCTATGGCTACACCTTC. Its protein is CASSSNLHRALYGYTF.

V and J are TRBV27 and TRBJ1-1, with D possibly matching TRBD1 (5 bases). V lost 3 bases and J 0 bases, leaving 8 bases between the germline ends. Germline V gene sequence: CDR1 MNHEY, CDR2 SMNVEV (reference sequence). The CDR3 is 14 amino acids. The CDR3, as DNA: TGTGCCAGCAGTTTGGAGGGGTTGAACACTGAAGCTTTCTTT. It encodes CASSLEGLNTEAFF.

V usage is TRBV29-1 and J usage is TRBJ2-1; 8 bases align to TRBD2. This CDR3 comprises 15 residues. V lost 2 bases and J lost 4; bases outside the gene matches: 7. Germline V gene lookup returns CDR1 SQVTM and CDR2 ANQGSEA. The CDR3 protein is CSVESVLAGYNEQFF. CDR3 coding DNA: TGCAGCGTTGAATCGGTGCTAGCGGGTTACAATGAGCAGTTCTTC.

J is TRBJ2-3 and V is TRBV25-1, with TRBD2 matching over 10 bases. The junction had 4 bases not matched to a gene; V was cut back by 3 bases and J by 1 base. The CDR3 contains 16 residues. Per the germline V gene, CDR1 is MGHDK and CDR2 is SYGVNS. CDR3 sequence reads: CASSDLAGAGTDTQYF. In DNA form, the CDR3 reads TGTGCCAGCAGTGATCTAGCGGGAGCCGGCACAGATACGCAGTATTTT.

V and J are TRBV5-1 and TRBJ2-3, with 9 nucleotides matching TRBD1. After removal of 2 bases from V and 4 bases from J, the junction contained 5 bases not matched to a gene. From germline, CDR1 is SGHRS and CDR2 YFSETQ. CDR3 length: 15 amino acids. The DNA of the CDR3 is TGCGCCAGCAGCTTTGGACAGGGGCTATCAGATACGCAGTATTTT. It codes for CASSFGQGLSDTQYF. Combining the CDR3 with reference TRBV5-1 and TRBJ2-3 gives the whole variable domain KAGVTQTPRYLIKTRGQQVTLSCSPISGHRSVSWYQQTPGQGLQFLFEYFSETQRNKGNFPGRFSGRQFSNSRSEMNVSTLELGDSALYLCASSFGQGLSDTQYFGPGTRLTVL.

This clone was recorded a few times. This rearrangement joins TRBV6-5 to TRBJ2-2; no firm D call. Per the germline V gene, CDR1 is MNHEY and CDR2 is SVGAGI. CDR3 size: 15 residues. Trimming left V 6 bases short and J 6 bases short, with 17 bases between. The CDR3 sequence is CASRQVGAVPGELFF. The DNA of the CDR3 is TGTGCCAGCAGACAAGTTGGCGCTGTCCCCGGGGAGCTGTTTTTT.

This clone was seen only a few times. This chain links TRBV9 with TRBJ1-3, with D perhaps matching TRBD1 (5 bases). The CDR3 sequence is 15 residues long. The germline V gene has CDR1 SGDLS and CDR2 YYNGEE. Trimming took off 1 base at V and 2 bases at J, with 10 bases between the two ends. This CDR3 is CASSVNRNPGNTIYF. The CDR3 coding sequence is TGTGCCAGCAGCGTAAACAGGAACCCTGGAAACACCATATATTTT.